These 16 T cell receptor beta chains share one sample of origin, sequenced in a study of blood T cell repertoires in COVID-19 (TCRdb year 2020). The method behind the library was the immunoSEQ multiplex PCR assay. TCRdb re-hosts the immuneACCESS table, in-frame sequences only. Its copies lack some clones; in the studies checked, an unresolved V gene accounts for under half of them, and the cause for the rest is not known. Present in this sample are 260,000 or so clones, roughly 90% of which were seen just once. 2.5% to 3% of the sample goes to the ten largest clones. The sequenced sample was PBMCs or T cells enriched from blood (not recorded which). These receptors were collected from a woman aged 30 to 39 with acute COVID-19.

The rearrangement joins TRBV18 to TRBJ2-7, with 8 positions matching TRBD1. CDR3 length equals 15 residues. The germline V gene has CDR1 KGHSH and CDR2 LQKENI. V lost 3 bases and J lost 5; bases outside the gene matches: 9. In DNA, the CDR3 is TGTGCCAGCTCACCTTACGGACAGGGATCGGACGAGCAGTACTTC. This sequence encodes CASSPYGQGSDEQYF.

The sample holds one count of this clone. The V call is TRBV19, the J call TRBJ1-1; D gene ambiguous. The CDR3 spans 13 residues. From germline, CDR1 is LNHDA and CDR2 SQIVND (reference sequence). Trimming removed 6 bases from V and 0 bases from J, with 8 bases in between. CDR3 residues: CASRQHMNTEAFF. CDR3 coding DNA: TGTGCCAGTAGACAACATATGAACACTGAAGCTTTCTTT. Together with reference TRBV19 and TRBJ1-1, the CDR3 gives the full variable domain: DGGITQSPKYLFRKEGQNVTLSCEQNLNHDAMYWYRQDPGQGLRLIYYSQIVNDFQKGDIAEGYSVSREKKESFPLTVTSAQKNPTAFYLCASRQHMNTEAFFGQGTRLTVV.

This chain connects TRBV5-1 to TRBJ1-4; no definite D call. The CDR3 has 14 amino acids. V lost 2 bases, J lost 4 bases, and 9 bases lay in between. CDR1 is SGHRS and CDR2 is YFSETQ in the germline V gene. The CDR3 nucleotides are TGCGCCAGCAGCTTACCAGGACTTAATGAAAAACTGTTTTTT. Translated: CASSLPGLNEKLFF.

This clone was detected once. The rearrangement uses TRBV7-9 and TRBJ2-7; TRBD2 matches at 8 bases. Trimming at V came to 5 bases and at J to 5 bases, leaving 8 bases not matched to a gene. Germline V gene data show CDR1 as SEHNR and CDR2 as FQNEAQ (reference sequence). CDR3 size: 14 residues. CDR3 sequence: CASSPGGTPHEQYF. The CDR3 DNA reads as TGTGCCAGCAGCCCGGGGGGGACACCCCACGAGCAGTACTTC.

The V and J genes are TRBV19 and TRBJ2-7; D is possibly TRBD1 (5 bases). Germline V CDR1 and CDR2: LNHDA, SQIVND (reference sequence). CDR3 size: 15 residues. The V end was cut by 4 bases, the J end by 5 bases, with 18 bases between. The chain's CDR3 is CASSTQGSTKDEQYF. DNA of the CDR3: TGTGCCAGTAGTACCCAGGGTTCCACCAAGGACGAGCAGTACTTC.

The V and J genes are TRBV18 and TRBJ1-2, with 7 positions matching TRBD1. Germline lookup yields CDR1 KGHSH and CDR2 LQKENI. Germline trimming cut 4 bases from V and 0 bases from J; bases unmatched to any gene: 5. The CDR3 totals 15 residues. The CDR3 reads CASSHGTETNYGYTF. The DNA of the CDR3 is TGTGCCAGCTCACACGGGACAGAAACTAACTATGGCTACACCTTC.

This chain uses TRBV5-6 with TRBJ2-1, with D possibly TRBD1 on 6 matching bases. The CDR3 covers 15 residues. From germline, CDR1 is SGHDT and CDR2 YYEEEE. The V end lost 6 bases, the J end lost 0 bases, and 13 bases lay between the germline ends. The CDR3, as DNA: TGTGCCAGCATCCCTGGACAGAGCTCCTACAATGAGCAGTTCTTC. Its translation is CASIPGQSSYNEQFF.

The rearrangement links TRBV19 to TRBJ2-6; no definite D call. Germline lookup yields CDR1 LNHDA and CDR2 SQIVND (reference sequence). The CDR3 spans 15 residues. V lost 6 bases and J lost 0, with 9 bases in between. CDR3 nucleotide sequence: TGTGCCAGTAGCATCCTGAGCTCTGGGGCCAACGTCCTGACTTTC. It specifies CASSILSSGANVLTF.

V usage is TRBV7-9 and J usage is TRBJ2-1, with a tentative D call TRBD2 (5 bases). V was pared by 2 bases and J by 3 bases, with 11 bases between. The germline CDR1 and CDR2 sequences are SEHNR and FQNEAQ (reference sequence). CDR3 length equals 15 residues. Here the CDR3 reads CASSLLAGVYNEQFF. CDR3 nucleotides: TGTGCCAGCAGCTTACTGGCGGGCGTCTACAATGAGCAGTTCTTC. Variable domain in full (rest from reference TRBV7-9 and TRBJ2-1): DTGVSQNPRHKITKRGQNVTFRCDPISEHNRLYWYRQTLGQGPEFLTYFQNEAQLEKSRLLSDRFSAERPKGSFSTLEIQRTEQGDSAMYLCASSLLAGVYNEQFFGPGTRLTVL.

The gene calls are TRBV27 and TRBJ1-5; 7 bases are a match to TRBD1. Germline assignment: CDR1 MNHEY and CDR2 SMNVEV (reference sequence). The CDR3 is made up of 14 amino acids. With 5 bases clipped from V and 5 bases from J, the junction kept 6 bases outside the gene matches. This chain's CDR3 is CASSRQGDHQPQHF. Written as DNA, the CDR3 is TGTGCCAGCAGTCGTCAGGGGGACCATCAGCCCCAGCATTTT.

The chain combines TRBV5-8 with TRBJ1-5; 7 positions agree with TRBD1. This CDR3 is 15 amino acids long. The J segment lost 1 base and the V segment lost 4 bases, leaving 5 bases of the junction unmatched. Per germline, CDR1 SGHTS and CDR2 YDEGEE. The CDR3 DNA sequence: TGTGCCAGCAGCATCGGACAGGCGAGCAATCAGCCCCAGCATTTT. Encoded protein: CASSIGQASNQPQHF.

The rearrangement links TRBV4-1 to TRBJ1-5; 12 bases align to TRBD1. The length of the CDR3 is 20 residues. Per germline, CDR1 MGHRA and CDR2 YSYEKL. V dropped 3 bases and J dropped 2; count of bases not matched to a gene: 14. CDR3 coding DNA: TGCGCCAGCAGCCATGTAATTAAGGGACAGGGGGCGTTGGGCAATCAGCCCCAGCATTTT. Protein product: CASSHVIKGQGALGNQPQHF.

J is TRBJ2-2 and V is TRBV5-1; D perhaps matches TRBD1 (5 bases). This CDR3 has 17 residues. Per the germline V gene, CDR1 is SGHRS and CDR2 is YFSETQ. The ends were cut back, 0 bases at V and 1 base at J, with 13 bases in the middle. The CDR3 loop reads CASSLAQGAENTGELFF. CDR3 bases: TGCGCCAGCAGCTTGGCGCAAGGGGCAGAGAACACCGGGGAGCTGTTTTTT.

The V gene is TRBV5-8, the J gene TRBJ2-5, with 7 bases that match TRBD1. With V trimmed by 3 bases and J by 5 bases, 13 bases remained unmatched. This CDR3 spans 16 amino acids. Germline values: CDR1 SGHTS, CDR2 YDEGEE. The CDR3 is CASSWGQKMGIETQYF. The CDR3 coding sequence is TGTGCCAGCAGCTGGGGACAGAAGATGGGAATTGAGACCCAGTACTTC.

This chain uses TRBV11-2 with TRBJ1-1, with TRBD1 matching over 7 bases. The CDR3 runs to 18 residues. Germline values: CDR1 SGHAT, CDR2 FQNNGV. After removal of 6 bases from V and 1 base from J, the junction contained 17 bases not matched to a gene. In DNA, the CDR3 is TGTGCCAGCAGAAAATGGGACAGACCGGCCGACTCGAACACTGAAGCTTTCTTT. The encoded protein is CASRKWDRPADSNTEAFF.

This clone was counted only a few times. CDR3 amino acids: CASRLDRTSTDTQYF. The CDR3 DNA is TGTGCCAGCAGGCTGGACAGAACGAGCACAGATACGCAGTATTTT. The chain employs TRBV6-5 and TRBJ2-3; D might be TRBD1 (6 bases). Germline CDR1 MNHEY, CDR2 SVGAGI. The length of the CDR3 is 15 residues. The V gene lost 6 bases and the J gene lost 0 bases, with 13 bases spanning the gap.